This T cell receptor (beta chain) was captured by sequencing in a study of shared clonotypes between healthy human individuals. The ends lost 0 bases at V and 5 bases at J; junction bases unmatched: 6. This CDR3 is built from 15 residues. Germline V CDR1 and CDR2: SGHNT, YYREEE (reference sequence). Data came from immunoSEQ multiplex PCR; TCRdb stores just in-frame clones and leaves some out. The table shows under 2.5 million clones, with 85% to 95% occurring only once. The chain recombines TRBV5-4 with TRBJ2-3; 7 nucleotides align to TRBD2. Sequenced sample: naive CD4+ T cells from PBMCs. As to subset: CD45RA+ positively selected. The receptor was isolated from a young man in good health. Some clones in this sample may be carry-over from other donors' samples. The CDR3 here is CASSLGLASGDTQYF. The CDR3 region has the DNA TGTGCCAGCAGCTTGGGGCTGGCTAGCGGAGATACGCAGTATTTT.